The 24 T cell receptor beta chains below all came from one sample that was sequenced in a study of T-cell reconstitution after alpha-beta-depleted transplantation in children. TCRbeta library preparation incorporated unique molecular identifiers. A single record per CDR3 protein comes from TCRdb applying MiXCR to the PCR reads. This repertoire shows around 490,000 distinct CDR3 sequences, about an eighth found once; its top ten account for about 14%. The material sequenced was PBMCs, mostly from graft donor cells, taken 180 days after TCRalphabeta/CD19-depleted stem cell transplant. These receptors came from a female patient aged 2-15 years who had a stem cell transplant for aplastic anemia, so the T cells may come from the graft donor.

The chain recombines TRBV7-9 with TRBJ2-1; D unresolved. The V and J ends lost 5 bases and 8 bases respectively, with 10 bases between them. The germline gives CDR1 SEHNR, CDR2 FQNEAQ (reference sequence). The CDR3 runs to 12 residues. This chain's CDR3 is CASSALGDEQFF. Here the CDR3 DNA reads TGTGCCAGCAGCGCACTGGGTGATGAGCAGTTCTTC.

This chain links TRBV2 with TRBJ1-5; D not certain. Looked up from germline, CDR1 is SNHLY and CDR2 is FYNNEI. The CDR3 is made up of 15 amino acids. V lost 7 bases, J lost 1 base, and 14 bases lay in between. The CDR3 sequence: CASMTGHVSNQPQHF. CDR3 in DNA: TGTGCCAGCATGACTGGGCACGTGAGCAATCAGCCCCAGCATTTT. Supplemented by reference TRBV2 and TRBJ1-5, the full variable domain reads EPEVTQTPSHQVTQMGQEVILRCVPISNHLYFYWYRQILGQKVEFLVSFYNNEISEKSEIFDDQFSVERPDGSNFTLKIRSTKLEDSAMYFCASMTGHVSNQPQHFGDGTRLSIL.

This clonotype turned up a few times. This chain connects TRBV5-1 to TRBJ2-1, with D uncertain. The length of the CDR3 is 12 residues. Trimming removed 0 bases at V and 15 bases at J, with 13 bases between. CDR1 is SGHRS and CDR2 is YFSETQ in the germline V gene. CDR3 sequence reads: CASSLVGPDSFF. The CDR3, as DNA: TGCGCCAGCAGCTTGGTCGGGCCAGATTCGTTCTTC.

This sequence joins TRBV3-1 and TRBJ2-1; possibly TRBD1 for D (5 bases). Germline V gene lookup returns CDR1 LGHDT and CDR2 YNNKEL (reference sequence). This CDR3 comprises 15 residues. The V and J ends lost 0 bases and 7 bases respectively, with 13 bases between them. CDR3 DNA: TGTGCCAGCAGCCAAGAGGGCACAGGCGAGAATGAGCAGTTCTTC. Encoded protein: CASSQEGTGENEQFF.

This clonotype showed up many times. The chain has TRBV29-1 and TRBJ2-3, with 11 positions matching TRBD2. Germline V gene lookup returns CDR1 SQVTM and CDR2 ANQGSEA. J gave up 7 bases and V 3 bases, and 9 bases lay outside the gene matches. The CDR3 extends over 15 amino acids. CDR3 nucleotide sequence: TGCAGCGTTGACCTTAGCGGGAGGGCCTCATATACGCAGTATTTT. As protein: CSVDLSGRASYTQYF.

This clonotype was observed a few times. The rearrangement uses TRBV12-3 or TRBV12-4 and TRBJ1-4, with D hard to call. V was trimmed by 1 base and J by 7 bases, leaving 7 bases between them. The CDR3 consists of 13 residues. CDR3 sequence (DNA): TGTGCCAGCAGTTTAGACAACTTTGAAAAACTGTTTTTT. It translates to CASSLDNFEKLFF.

This clonotype was seen ten or more times. J is TRBJ2-3 and V is TRBV28; 7 nucleotides line up with TRBD2. Germline V gives CDR1 MDHEN, CDR2 SYDVKM. Trimming took 6 bases from V and 2 from J; bases not matched to a gene: 11. CDR3 length equals 16 residues. The CDR3: CASSFGAGAYTDTQYF. CDR3 in DNA: TGTGCCAGCAGCTTCGGGGCGGGAGCGTACACAGATACGCAGTATTTT.

This clonotype was counted a few times. This rearrangement joins TRBV4-3 to TRBJ2-5; D tentatively reads TRBD1 or TRBD2 (5 bases each). V was trimmed by 0 bases and J by 2 bases, leaving 16 bases between them. The CDR3 runs 17 residues. CDR1 and CDR2 from the germline V gene are LGHNA and YSLEER. The CDR3: CASSQEWGSTPQETQYF. CDR3 DNA sequence: TGCGCCAGCAGCCAAGAATGGGGGTCCACGCCTCAAGAGACCCAGTACTTC.

This chain uses TRBV5-6 with TRBJ1-1; weak D call: TRBD1 (6 bases). The ends were cut back, 0 bases at V and 1 base at J, with 13 bases in the middle. This CDR3 is built from 16 residues. Germline V lookup: CDR1 SGHDT, CDR2 YYEEEE. This chain's CDR3 is CASSLATGWKNTEAFF. The DNA of the CDR3 is TGTGCCAGCAGCTTGGCCACAGGGTGGAAGAACACTGAAGCTTTCTTT. Filled out from reference TRBV5-6 and TRBJ1-1, the complete variable domain reads DAGVTQSPTHLIKTRGQQVTLRCSPKSGHDTVSWYQQALGQGPQFIFQYYEEEERQRGNFPDRFSGHQFPNYSSELNVNALLLGDSALYLCASSLATGWKNTEAFFGQGTRLTVV.

The chain is built from TRBV5-1 and TRBJ2-7, with D uncertain. The CDR3 loop spans 15 amino acids. Trimming removed 0 bases from V and 2 bases from J, with 12 bases in between. Germline CDR1 reads SGHRS; CDR2 reads YFSETQ. This chain's CDR3 is CASSLGAAGPYEQYV. The DNA of the CDR3 is TGCGCCAGCAGCTTGGGTGCCGCTGGGCCCTACGAGCAGTACGTC.

The chain uses TRBV12-3 or TRBV12-4 and TRBJ2-1; 9 bases are shared with TRBD2. V lost 3 bases to trimming and J lost 3 bases; unmatched junction nucleotides: 3. The length of the CDR3 is 15 residues. CDR3 sequence reads: CASSFGREGYNEQFF. CDR3 nucleotide sequence: TGTGCCAGCAGTTTCGGGCGGGAGGGCTACAATGAGCAGTTCTTC.

This clonotype has at least ten counts. This chain links TRBV29-1 with TRBJ2-5, with a tentative D call TRBD2 (5 bases). The V end was cut by 5 bases, the J end by 0 bases, with 13 bases between. The CDR3 spans 14 residues. Germline V gives CDR1 SQVTM, CDR2 ANQGSEA. CDR3 in amino acids: CSVFGRTYQETQYF. The CDR3 DNA is TGCAGCGTTTTCGGCAGGACTTACCAAGAGACCCAGTACTTC.

Regarding this clonotype: One junction end disagrees with the germline gene, perhaps due to a read error. The chain employs TRBV27 and TRBJ1-2; 8 nucleotides align to TRBD1. CDR3 length: 18 amino acids. Per the germline V gene, CDR1 is MNHEY and CDR2 is SMNVEV (reference sequence). In DNA, the CDR3 is TGTGCCAGCACCAACACAGGGGGATCTCTTCCGGGGCACTATGGCGACACCTTC. This encodes CASTNTGGSLPGHYGDTF.

In its sample, this clonotype was seen a few times. The chain employs TRBV4-3 and TRBJ2-2; 7 bases are a match to TRBD2. CDR1 LGHNA and CDR2 YSLEER come from the germline V gene. This CDR3 contains 15 residues. Trimming cost V 4 bases and J 4 bases; bases outside gene matches: 6. The CDR3 DNA reads as TGCGCCAGCAGCCCCGCGGCGGGAGTCACCGGGGAGCTGTTTTTT. Translating gives CASSPAAGVTGELFF.

The chain links TRBV11-3 to TRBJ2-1; perhaps TRBD1 as D (5 bases). The CDR3 loop spans 13 amino acids. V gave up 3 bases and J gave up 5 bases, with 8 bases separating them. Per the germline V gene, CDR1 is SGHNT and CDR2 is YENEEA. The CDR3 bases are TGTGCCAGCAGCTTTGACAGACACAATGAGCAGTTCTTC. Its protein is CASSFDRHNEQFF.

This clonotype was seen ten or more times. The chain recombines TRBV28 with TRBJ2-1, with D possibly TRBD2 on 5 matching bases. Trimming pared 4 bases from V and 12 bases from J, leaving 16 bases between. This CDR3 is built from 13 residues. Germline loops: CDR1 MDHEN, CDR2 SYDVKM. The CDR3 DNA reads as TGTGCCAGCAGTTCTCGAGCGAACCGGGGGCAGTTCTTC. Protein: CASSSRANRGQFF.

Many counts were recorded for this clonotype. The chain recombines TRBV6-2 or TRBV6-3 with TRBJ2-7, with 7 bases lining up with TRBD1. The CDR3 has 17 residues. Germline CDR1 and CDR2: MNHEY and SVGEGT. V trimming: 6 bases; J trimming: 7 bases; junction bases outside the gene matches: 21. CDR3 DNA: TGTGCCAGCAGCCAAGACAGGGTGCGCCGTCTAGGTGTTGAGCAGTACTTC. Translating it yields CASSQDRVRRLGVEQYF.

The chain couples TRBV27 to TRBJ1-5; 7 nucleotides match TRBD1. The CDR3 extends over 15 amino acids. Trimming took 5 bases from V and 3 from J; bases not matched to a gene: 7. The germline CDR1 and CDR2 sequences are MNHEY and SMNVEV (reference sequence). As DNA, the CDR3 is TGTGCCAGCAGTCCCCACGGACAGGCCAATCAGCCCCAGCATTTT. Translating it yields CASSPHGQANQPQHF.

This clonotype was found a few times. V usage is TRBV29-1 and J usage is TRBJ1-2; a possible D gene is TRBD1 (5 bases). The CDR3 totals 12 residues. CDR1 SQVTM and CDR2 ANQGSEA come from the germline V gene. Trimming stripped 8 bases from V and 5 bases from J, with 15 bases between. CDR3 sequence (DNA): TGCAGCTTTCGGACTCGGGGGTATGGCTACACCTTC. As protein: CSFRTRGYGYTF.

This clonotype was seen repeatedly, ten times or more. The rearrangement links TRBV12-3 or TRBV12-4 to TRBJ2-2; 7 nucleotides agree with TRBD1. CDR3 length: 15 amino acids. V trimming: 5 bases; J trimming: 5 bases; junction bases outside the gene matches: 8. The CDR3 DNA is TGTGCCAGCAGTCGACCGGGACAGTCGACCGGGGAGCTGTTTTTT. It encodes CASSRPGQSTGELFF.

This clonotype has a count of ten or more. This sequence joins TRBV6-1 and TRBJ1-4; TRBD1 aligns across 10 bases. V gave up 6 bases and J gave up 5 bases; unmatched junction bases: 6. Germline V lookup: CDR1 MNHNS, CDR2 SASEGT. The CDR3 is made up of 15 amino acids. CDR3 amino acids: CASSSRDRGNEKLFF. CDR3 in DNA: TGTGCCAGCAGCTCCCGGGACAGGGGCAATGAAAAACTGTTTTTT.

As concerns this clonotype: An end of the junction does not agree with germline; a read error may underlie this. The V call is TRBV4-3, the J call TRBJ2-1; 9 positions agree with TRBD1. CDR3 length: 15 amino acids. CDR1 is LGHNA and CDR2 is YSLEER in the germline V gene. The CDR3: CASGQAGTGTNEQFF. The CDR3 DNA follows: TGCGCCAGCGGCCAAGCCGGGACAGGGACCAATGAGCAGTTCTTC.

This clonotype has a handful of counts. The rearrangement joins TRBV7-9 to TRBJ2-5, with D perhaps TRBD1 (6 bases). The CDR3 extends over 13 amino acids. Germline values: CDR1 SEHNR, CDR2 FQNEAQ (reference sequence). The V and J ends lost 8 bases and 5 bases respectively, with 15 bases between them. CDR3 DNA sequence: TGTGCCAGCTCGCGACACAGGGTTGAGACCCAGTACTTC. Amino acid sequence: CASSRHRVETQYF.

This clonotype was observed a handful of times. The CDR3 sequence: CASSLLAGAPGNEQFF. Written as DNA, the CDR3 is TGTGCCAGCAGTCTCCTAGCGGGAGCCCCGGGTAATGAGCAGTTCTTC. V and J are TRBV7-2 and TRBJ2-1, with 10 positions matching TRBD2. The CDR3 runs 16 residues. Germline CDR1 and CDR2: SGHTA and FQGNSA. V lost 6 bases, J lost 7 bases, and 12 bases stayed unmatched.